These 3 T cell receptor beta chains were all obtained from the same sample, sequenced in a study of cytomegalovirus exposure and HLA in healthy donors. The primer mix had 60 Vbeta and 13 Jbeta primers. The method was immunoSEQ multiplex PCR; TCRdb's version includes in-frame clones alone and lacks a portion of them. The table records some 170,000 clones, 80% of them present only once. The sample was PBMCs. The receptors were sampled from a man younger than 35 in good health and CMV-seropositive.

The chain uses TRBV7-9 and TRBJ2-5; D remains ambiguous. The germline gives CDR1 SEHNR, CDR2 FQNEAQ (reference sequence). V gave up 4 bases and J gave up 4 bases, with 13 bases separating them. CDR3 length: 14 residues. The CDR3 nucleotides read TGTGCCAGCAGCTCGCCAGCGTTGCTAGAGACCCAGTACTTC. Protein: CASSSPALLETQYF.

The CDR3 coding sequence is TGTGCCAGCAGCCCGAGCGGGATTAACACAGATACGCAGTATTTT. As protein: CASSPSGINTDTQYF. The V and J genes are TRBV7-3 and TRBJ2-3, with 7 bases lining up with TRBD2. The length of the CDR3 is 15 residues. V lost 5 bases and J lost 2; bases outside the gene matches: 7. From germline, CDR1 is SGHTA and CDR2 FQGTGA.

V gene TRBV6-1 combines with J gene TRBJ2-3; 9 nucleotides match TRBD1. The CDR3 consists of 14 residues. The junction had 4 bases not matched to a gene; V was cut back by 5 bases and J by 4 bases. The germline CDR1 and CDR2 sequences are MNHNS and SASEGT. The chain's CDR3 is CASSLDRGADTQYF. DNA for the CDR3: TGTGCCAGCAGTTTAGACAGGGGGGCAGATACGCAGTATTTT.